This T cell receptor (beta chain) appears in the sequencing data of a study of T cell responses to AZD1222 COVID-19 vaccine. Deletions cut 1 base from V and 9 bases from J, with 10 bases between. The CDR3 runs 13 residues. From germline, CDR1 is MNHEY and CDR2 SMNVEV (reference sequence). The repertoire was sequenced with immunoSEQ multiplex PCR; TCRdb's copy has only in-frame clones and lacks some. In the table there are some 150,000 clones, nearly 90% of which are singletons. The chain combines TRBV27 with TRBJ2-1; D is possibly TRBD1 (6 bases). The sequence was collected from an adult who received the MenACWY meningococcal vaccine as a control. The material was peripheral blood, obtained 28 days after the second dose of the MenACWY control vaccine. In DNA, the CDR3 is TGTGCCAGCAGTTTATTGGGGGCAGGTGAGCAGTTCTTC. As protein: CASSLLGAGEQFF.